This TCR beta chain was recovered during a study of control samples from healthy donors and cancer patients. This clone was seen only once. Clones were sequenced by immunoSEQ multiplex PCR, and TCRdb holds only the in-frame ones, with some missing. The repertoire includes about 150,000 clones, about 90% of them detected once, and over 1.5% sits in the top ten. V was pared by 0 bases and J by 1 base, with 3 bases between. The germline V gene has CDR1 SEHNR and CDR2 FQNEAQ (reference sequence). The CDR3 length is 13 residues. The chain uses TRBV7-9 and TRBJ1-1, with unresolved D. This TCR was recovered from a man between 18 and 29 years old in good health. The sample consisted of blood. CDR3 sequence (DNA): TGTGCCAGCAGCTTAGCCACGAACACTGAAGCTTTCTTT. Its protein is CASSLATNTEAFF.